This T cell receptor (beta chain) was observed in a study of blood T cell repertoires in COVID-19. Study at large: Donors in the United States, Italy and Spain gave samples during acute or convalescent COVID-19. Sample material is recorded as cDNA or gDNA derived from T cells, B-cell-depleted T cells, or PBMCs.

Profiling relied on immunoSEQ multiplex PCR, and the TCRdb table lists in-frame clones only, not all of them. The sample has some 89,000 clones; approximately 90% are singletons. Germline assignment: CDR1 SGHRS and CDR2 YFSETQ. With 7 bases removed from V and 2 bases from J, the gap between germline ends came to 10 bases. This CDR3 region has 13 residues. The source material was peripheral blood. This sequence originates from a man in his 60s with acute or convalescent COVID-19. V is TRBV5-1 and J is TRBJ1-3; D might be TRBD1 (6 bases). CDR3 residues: CASGRDTGNTIYF. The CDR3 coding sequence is TGCGCCAGCGGCAGGGACACTGGAAACACCATATATTTT. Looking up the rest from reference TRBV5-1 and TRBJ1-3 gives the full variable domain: KAGVTQTPRYLIKTRGQQVTLSCSPISGHRSVSWYQQTPGQGLQFLFEYFSETQRNKGNFPGRFSGRQFSNSRSEMNVSTLELGDSALYLCASGRDTGNTIYFGEGSWLTVV.